What follows describes a single TCR beta chain. Its recognized antigen is unknown. No much larger clone exists at a distance of one base, and base qualities are not known. This entry belongs to a study of cytomegalovirus exposure and HLA in healthy donors (TCRdb year 2017). Concerning the study at large: According to an earlier analysis of a few hundred of the donors, about 180 million T cells yielded 117 million unique TCR beta sequences and approximately 300 Gb of sequence data. The study aimed to test whether cataloging public T cell receptors could reveal signatures of past pathogen exposure. Among 398 genotyped donors of the cohort, an average of approximately 240,000 unique TCR beta nucleotide sequences were sequenced per donor, roughly 20% of them non-productive. Rather than drawing on any new phenotypic data, the later analysis identified candidate immune exposures from TCR beta sequences and the way those sequences occurred across donors. All discovery cohort repertoires had been generated on a single sequencing platform. A later analysis re-examined previously published TCR beta repertoires from 610 or so donors and added high-resolution HLA genotyping to investigate patterns of TCR occurrence. Alongside the repertoire data, information on donor age, sex, ethnicity and CMV serostatus was compiled. In a later genetic analysis, genome-wide SNP genotypes for about three fifths of the roughly 670 donors were used, and that subset was treated as a discovery cohort. An early release covering about 600 HLA-typed donors comprised about 320 gigabases of sequencing data and approximately 85 million unique TCR sequences. Typing coverage differed by locus: A, B, C, DRB1 and DQB1 were typed in about 620-640 donors, DQA1 in approximately 520, DPA1 in around 580, and DPB1 in 450 to 480. High-throughput TCR immunosequencing, statistical association of individual TCRs with disease status, and machine learning were combined to predict cytomegalovirus infection status. To decide whether each TCR beta V gene segment behaved as functional or pseudogenic, an earlier analysis of over 500 of the donors relied on high-throughput TCR beta sequencing. Along with the approximately 600-subject first cohort, a separate validation cohort of around 120 different subjects was used. A few DR-DQ haplotypes were treated as single units for association and clustering because of strong linkage in the cohort. The study used immunosequencing to profile the T cell repertoires of approximately 630 subjects and linked those repertoires to cytomegalovirus serostatus. Of the roughly 400 genotyped donors, over 65% fell in the genetic ancestry cluster associated with self-reported Caucasian donors. HLA typing included class I and class II loci at four-digit resolution.

The cohort comprised approximately 700 healthy bone marrow donors. All cohort members were sampled while nominally healthy, although unrecorded immune exposures were likely present. The donor was CMV seronegative and was included in the group of hundreds of seronegative cohort members. A peripheral blood sample was collected from each donor, and TCR beta sequencing was performed on peripheral blood mononuclear cells. Genomic DNA was extracted from the blood cell samples with the Qiagen DNeasy Blood Extraction Kit. Preparation of the library involved the immunoSEQ multiplex PCR assay. For the multiplex PCR, a mixture combining 60 forward primers for TCR Vbeta segments and 13 reverse primers for TCR Jbeta segments was used. The CDR3 region of rearranged TCR beta genes was amplified from genomic DNA by a multiplex PCR assay. On the Illumina HiSeq System, the amplified TCR beta libraries were sequenced as 87-base-pair reads. On the authors' methods: A later analysis counted around 72 million unique TCR beta chains across the 550 to 750 repertoires, and 10 million to 11 million of these chains were shared by at least two donors. A nearest-neighbor algorithm error-corrected the raw reads and collapsed the reads into unique sequences, merging closely related sequences to remove PCR and sequencing errors. V, D and J gene segments were assigned by aligning CDR3 sequences to IMGT reference sequences. For a sequence to be retained, a match of at least six nucleotides to both a V gene segment and a J gene segment was required. Rearrangements were classified as productive when the CDR3 lacked stop codons and remained in frame with V and J, and all other rearrangements were classified as non-productive. CDR3 was defined according to IMGT convention as the region running from the second conserved V-encoded cysteine to the conserved J-encoded phenylalanine. The earlier analysis of a few hundred of the donors excluded sequences that lacked an unambiguous match to a single V gene segment. An earlier analysis of 550 to 650 of the donors classified V segments as functional when productive rearrangements were above 56.7% and as segregating when the standard deviation between donors was above 5%. A statistical classification framework was developed to diagnose cytomegalovirus status using the catalog of TCR beta chain sequences. A later analysis assigned V and J genes by comparing TCR nucleotide sequences with IMGT/GENE-DB human TR gene sequences. Using the TCRdist pipeline, a later analysis assigned CDR3 sequences along with most-parsimonious VDJ recombination scenarios. A later analysis defined each TCR beta chain by its CDR3 amino acid sequence plus V-gene family, and excluded reads lacking a unique V-gene family. In a later analysis, around 650 highly shared, low-generation-probability nucleotide sequences were removed to address suspected cross-contamination and a sequencing artifact. In a later analysis, a clonal expansion index for each public chain was calculated from normalized within-repertoire ranks of inferred template counts. Generation probabilities in a later analysis came from a VDJ recombination model fitted to out-of-frame rearrangements, and those results were checked against IGoR. Hypergeometric tests were used in a later analysis to score TCR-TCR, TCR-HLA and TCR-CMV co-occurrence, with a repertoire-size bias correction applied to the TCR pairs. False discovery rates were estimated in a later analysis by permuting HLA or CMV assignments 20 times. In a later analysis, co-occurring TCRs were grouped using DBSCAN, with TCRdist sequence similarity added in when clustering inside HLA-allele-positive subsets. For co-occurrence clustering, repertoires with fewer than 30,000 or more than 120,000 public chains were excluded, along with roughly five repertoires with anomalous nucleotide sharing. TCRdb obtained this table from immuneACCESS and retained in-frame rearrangements with V and J assigned. These tables miss some clones; where compared with another copy, unresolved V genes account for less than half of the shortfall, and the remainder is unexplained. V, J and clone size are those of that table, while D and trimming were read from the DNA. This sample gives around 170,000 clones in total; 70% to 80% of them show up just once. 1.4% of the sample rests with the top ten.

From the cysteine up to the phenylalanine, the CDR3 has a length of 15 residues. Only the CDR3 DNA stays, 45 bases, in frame from base 1. V is clipped by 2 bases and J by 0 bases, and the sequence between their germline boundaries is 11 bases long. Via the germline V gene, CDR1 is MNHEY and CDR2 SVGAGI. The investigation overall reported the following: According to a later analysis, TCR association rates differed among HLA loci, with DRB1 alleles showing the most associated TCRs and HLA-C alleles showing the fewest. According to a later genetic analysis, donors in an Asian-associated ancestry cluster had fewer N-insertions in productive TCRs than the approximately 700-donor mean. Cytomegalovirus status was reported to be diagnosed by the classifier with high specificity and sensitivity in both the original and validation cohorts. Seventeen rarely observed V segments, including chromosome 9 orphons, were excluded from the earlier analysis of just under 600 of the donors because counts were too low. Broadly in line with IMGT annotations, most TCR beta V segments showed up in productive rearrangements about 87% or about 30% of the time in an earlier analysis of 587 of the donors. When HLA alleles, especially DR and DQ, strongly co-occurred, attributing TCR associations to individual alleles was difficult. Correlated functional status among segregating V segments might be attributable to linkage disequilibrium, but an unknown experimental factor could not be ruled out. A total of about 150 TCR beta chains were listed by the study as associated with cytomegalovirus. Because some donors lacked HLA typing at each locus, the association tests relied only on the typed subset. Across donors, most TCR sequences were observed very rarely, whereas some public TCRs were present in many individuals. Presence/absence analyses assumed roughly uniform sequencing depth across donors, an assumption that may not hold. A later analysis found that most CMV-associated TCR beta chains appeared HLA-restricted, with HLA associations seemingly driven largely by CMV exposure. A few of the identified cytomegalovirus-associated TCR beta chains were confirmed in vitro to be specific for cytomegalovirus antigens. An association between a missense DCLRE1C variant and V-gene and J-gene trimming of TCR beta chains was found in a later genetic analysis and replicated in an independent cohort. A further reported finding was that TCR beta sequences accurately predicted the HLA-A and HLA-B alleles for most subjects in the first cohort. Some IMGT-functional V segments, including TRBV6-2 and TRBV6-3, could not be told apart with the 87-base-pair reads, so those segments were excluded. A cluster of highly shared sequence variants was judged likely to represent a technical artifact of the sequencing pipeline. At a false discovery rate of 0.05, a later analysis linked under 20,000 TCR beta sequences to specific HLA alleles. According to a later analysis, parvovirus B19, influenza, CMV and Epstein-Barr virus appeared linked to several top co-occurrence clusters. The authors suggested that the approach could potentially be generalized to other disease states and immunological phenotypes. CMV serostatus was the only immune exposure information available for the cohort. Only TCR beta chains were sequenced in this cohort, and the absence of alpha or paired-chain data limited detectable features. In a later analysis, HLA-associated TCR beta chains showed more clonal expansion and lower generation probabilities than non-associated chains that were equally common.

This receptor chain uses TRBV6-5 and TRBJ2-7; perhaps TRBD1 is the D gene, with 5 bases matching. Sequencing used PBMCs. The sequence derives from a male donor in good health and CMV-seronegative. The nucleotide sequence is given as TGTGCCAGCAGTTACGGGCCAGGGCCCTCCTACGAGCAGTACTTC. Translated, this is CASSYGPGPSYEQYF.